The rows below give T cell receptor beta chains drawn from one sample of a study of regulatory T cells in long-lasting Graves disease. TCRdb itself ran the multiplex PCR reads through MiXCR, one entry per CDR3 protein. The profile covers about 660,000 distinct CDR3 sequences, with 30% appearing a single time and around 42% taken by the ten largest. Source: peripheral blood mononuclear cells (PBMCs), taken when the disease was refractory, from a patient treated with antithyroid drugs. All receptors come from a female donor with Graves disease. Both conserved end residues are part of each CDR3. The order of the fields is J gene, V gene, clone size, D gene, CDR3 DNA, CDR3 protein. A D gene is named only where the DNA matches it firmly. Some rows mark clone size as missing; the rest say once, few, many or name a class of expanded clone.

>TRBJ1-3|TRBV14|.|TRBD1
TGTGCCAGCAGCCACAGGGGGAGCTCTGGAAACACCATATATTTT
CASSHRGSSGNTIYF
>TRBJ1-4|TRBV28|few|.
TGTGCCAGCAGCCCGGGGGGACCGCGGGAAAAACTGTTTTTT
CASSPGGPREKLFF
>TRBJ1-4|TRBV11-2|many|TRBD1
TGTGCCAGCAGCGACAGGGTTAATGAAAAACTGTTTTTT
CASSDRVNEKLFF
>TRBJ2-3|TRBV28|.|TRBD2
TGTGCCAGCAGTTCCCGACTAGCGGGAAGTGTGGATACGCAGTATTTT
CASSSRLAGSVDTQYF
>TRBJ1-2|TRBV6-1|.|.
TGTGCCAGCAGCCGCGACGGGACCGGCGGCTACACCTTC
CASSRDGTGGYTF
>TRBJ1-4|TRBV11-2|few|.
TGTGCCAGCAGCTTAGGTACAGGCCGCAGGGAGGAAGAAAAACTGTTTTTT
CASSLGTGRREEEKLFF
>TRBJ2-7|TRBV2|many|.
TGTGCCAGCAGTTGGCAGGGGAGCTCCTACGAGCAGTACTTC
CASSWQGSSYEQYF
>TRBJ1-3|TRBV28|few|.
TGTGCCAGCAGCCCTACGCATTACAGGGAAATAGGAAACACCATATATTTT
CASSPTHYREIGNTIYF
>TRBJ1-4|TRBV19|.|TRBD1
TGTGCCAGTAGCCCCACGGCCAGGGGGGCTAATGAAAAACTGTTTTTT
CASSPTARGANEKLFF
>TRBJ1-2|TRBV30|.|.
TGTGCCTGGAGTGTACATGGGGCCTATGGCTACACCTTC
CAWSVHGAYGYTF
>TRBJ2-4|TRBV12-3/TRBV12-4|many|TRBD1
TGTGCCAGCAGTGGATCCGGGACAGGGGGCGAGAGAGCCAAAAACATTCAGTACTTC
CASSGSGTGGERAKNIQYF
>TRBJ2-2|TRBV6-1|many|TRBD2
TGTGCCAGCAGGATAACTAGCGAAAACACCGGGGAGCTGTTTTTT
CASRITSENTGELFF
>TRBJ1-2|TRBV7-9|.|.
TGTGCCAGCAGCTTGCCCGGACTCGGATCTAACTATGGCTACACCTTC
CASSLPGLGSNYGYTF
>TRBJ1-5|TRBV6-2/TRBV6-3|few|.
TGTGCCAGCAGTTACTCGAACCAGGAACGGCAGCCCCAGCATTTT
CASSYSNQERQPQHF
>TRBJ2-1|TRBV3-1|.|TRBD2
TGTGCCAGCAGCCAACGACTAGCGGGAGGGCCGAATGAGCAGTTCTTC
CASSQRLAGGPNEQFF
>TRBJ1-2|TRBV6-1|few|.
TGTGCCAGCAGCCCTACCTTCATCAGGGACCTCGGGGGCTACACCTTC
CASSPTFIRDLGGYTF
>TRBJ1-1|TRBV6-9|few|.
TGTGCCAGCAGTTACGGGGGGGACGACACTGAAGCTTTCTTT
CASSYGGDDTEAFF
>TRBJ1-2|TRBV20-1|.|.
TGCAGTGCTACAATGGGACAATCCTATGGCTACACCTTC
CSATMGQSYGYTF
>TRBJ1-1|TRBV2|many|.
TGTGCCAGCAGTGAGTCGGAAAGGACTGAAGCTTTCTTT
CASSESERTEAFF
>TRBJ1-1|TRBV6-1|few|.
TGTGCCAGCACCGCCCAATTGTACACTGAAGCTTTCTTT
CASTAQLYTEAFF
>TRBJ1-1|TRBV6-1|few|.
TGTGCCAGCACCAAAAGACCCGCGGGTGAAGCTTTCTTT
CASTKRPAGEAFF
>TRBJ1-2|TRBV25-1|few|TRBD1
TGTGCCAGCAGTGGCCGGGACAGCCCCTATGGCTACACCTTC
CASSGRDSPYGYTF
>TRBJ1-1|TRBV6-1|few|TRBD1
TGTGCCAGCAAAGGACAGGGGATTAACACTGAAGCTTTCTTT
CASKGQGINTEAFF
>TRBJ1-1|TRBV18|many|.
TGTGCCAGCAGTCCGGGCACTGAAGCTTTCTTT
CASSPGTEAFF